This T cell receptor (beta chain) was profiled in a study of control samples from healthy donors and cancer patients. The CDR3 runs to 16 residues. The V and J ends lost 10 bases and 3 bases respectively, with 22 bases between them. Germline lookup yields CDR1 LNHDA and CDR2 SQIVND (reference sequence). This table comes from immunoSEQ multiplex PCR, and its TCRdb copy is limited to in-frame clones, with some not included. Found here are some 160,000 clones, 80% to 95% of them singletons; the top ten hold roughly 0.7%. The specimen was blood. The sequence was collected from a young woman in good health. V usage is TRBV19 and J usage is TRBJ2-1, with D perhaps matching TRBD1 or TRBD2 (6 bases each). DNA of the CDR3: TGTGCCACCGGAGTGGGACTGGTAGGGGGCTACAATGAGCAGTTCTTC. Its protein is CATGVGLVGGYNEQFF.